A selection of T cell receptor beta chains follows, all from one sample in a study of early T cells in non-severe SARS-CoV-2 infection. TCRdb re-called the 5' RACE reads through MiXCR, storing one row per CDR3 protein. This sample yields about 70,000 distinct CDR3 sequences, of which over 4% are seen a single time; roughly 6.6% belongs to the top ten. The source was whole blood, collected at baseline. The receptor set was obtained from an adult who was a healthcare worker with PCR-confirmed SARS-CoV-2 infection or an uninfected control (not recorded which). Both conserved end residues are part of each CDR3. Each record gives: clone size, J gene, D gene, V gene, CDR3 DNA, CDR3 protein. The D gene is left open where the match is weak. Size is stated for part of the rows, as once, few or many counts, or as a class when the clone is expanded.

clone size: NA
J gene: TRBJ2-5
D gene: NA
V gene: TRBV7-9
CDR3 DNA: TGTGCCAGCAGCTTAATCGTCCCTAGCTCACAAGAGACCCAGTACTTC
CDR3 protein: CASSLIVPSSQETQYF

clone size: many
J gene: TRBJ2-1
D gene: TRBD2
V gene: TRBV6-2/TRBV6-3
CDR3 DNA: TGTGCCAGCAGGGGTAGCGGGAGGATGGGTGAGCAGTTCTTC
CDR3 protein: CASRGSGRMGEQFF

clone size: many
J gene: TRBJ2-3
D gene: TRBD2
V gene: TRBV4-1
CDR3 DNA: TGCGCCAGCAGCCAAGATTTGGGGCTAGCGGGGTCTGATCCAGATACGCAGTATTTT
CDR3 protein: CASSQDLGLAGSDPDTQYF

clone size: NA
J gene: TRBJ2-3
D gene: NA
V gene: TRBV11-2
CDR3 DNA: TGTGCCAGCAGCTCAGATCCCGGGCTCCGCACAGATACGCAGTATTTT
CDR3 protein: CASSSDPGLRTDTQYF

clone size: many
J gene: TRBJ1-1
D gene: NA
V gene: TRBV20-1
CDR3 DNA: TGCAGTGCTAGAGATCTGCAGGGGATGAACACTGAAGCTTTCTTT
CDR3 protein: CSARDLQGMNTEAFF

clone size: many
J gene: TRBJ1-1
D gene: NA
V gene: TRBV12-3/TRBV12-4
CDR3 DNA: TGTGCCAGCAGTTTACCCGCGCTACTGAACACTGAAGCTTTCTTT
CDR3 protein: CASSLPALLNTEAFF

clone size: many
J gene: TRBJ1-1
D gene: NA
V gene: TRBV13
CDR3 DNA: TGTGCCAGCAGCTTTGAAAGCACTGAAGCTTTCTTT
CDR3 protein: CASSFESTEAFF

clone size: NA
J gene: TRBJ2-5
D gene: TRBD1
V gene: TRBV12-3/TRBV12-4
CDR3 DNA: TGTGCCAGCAACTACCAGACAGGGTCTGAGACCCAGTACTTC
CDR3 protein: CASNYQTGSETQYF

clone size: many
J gene: TRBJ2-7
D gene: TRBD2
V gene: TRBV6-1
CDR3 DNA: TGTGCCAGCAGTCCTATAGCGGGAGTAACCTACGAGCAGTACTTC
CDR3 protein: CASSPIAGVTYEQYF

clone size: few
J gene: TRBJ1-1
D gene: NA
V gene: TRBV5-1
CDR3 DNA: TGCGCCAGCAGCTTGGATTTGGGGCGAGGAACTGAAGCTTTCTTT
CDR3 protein: CASSLDLGRGTEAFF

clone size: many
J gene: TRBJ2-1
D gene: NA
V gene: TRBV5-8
CDR3 DNA: TGTGCCAGCAGCTTGACATTGAGGTCGGAGTTCTTC
CDR3 protein: CASSLTLRSEFF

clone size: many
J gene: TRBJ2-1
D gene: TRBD2
V gene: TRBV5-1
CDR3 DNA: TGCGCCAGCAGCAGTAGCGGGAGCTCCTACAATGAGCAGTTCTTC
CDR3 protein: CASSSSGSSYNEQFF

clone size: NA
J gene: TRBJ1-5
D gene: NA
V gene: TRBV7-9
CDR3 DNA: TGTGCCAGCAGTTCAGGGGTTGGCAATCAGCCCCAGCATTTT
CDR3 protein: CASSSGVGNQPQHF

clone size: many
J gene: TRBJ2-7
D gene: TRBD1
V gene: TRBV5-1
CDR3 DNA: TGCGCCAGCAGCGCAGGGTACGGGACAGGGGTCGAGCAGTACTTC
CDR3 protein: CASSAGYGTGVEQYF

clone size: many
J gene: TRBJ1-5
D gene: NA
V gene: TRBV19
CDR3 DNA: TGTGCCAGTACCATCGACGGTAATCAGCCCCAGCATTTT
CDR3 protein: CASTIDGNQPQHF

clone size: NA
J gene: TRBJ1-2
D gene: TRBD1
V gene: TRBV7-9
CDR3 DNA: TGTGCCAGCAGCCCAACAGGGGGCCAAGGCTACACCTTC
CDR3 protein: CASSPTGGQGYTF

clone size: many
J gene: TRBJ2-1
D gene: TRBD2
V gene: TRBV28
CDR3 DNA: TGTGCCAGCAGTTCGTTTTCCCGGACTAGCGGGATCCAGCGTAATGAGCAGTTCTTC
CDR3 protein: CASSSFSRTSGIQRNEQFF

clone size: NA
J gene: TRBJ2-5
D gene: NA
V gene: TRBV10-1
CDR3 DNA: TGCGCCAGCAGTGAGAAAAGGGGAGAGACCCAGTACTTC
CDR3 protein: CASSEKRGETQYF

clone size: few
J gene: TRBJ1-1
D gene: TRBD1
V gene: TRBV29-1
CDR3 DNA: TGCAGCGTGCGCCCACAGGGGCCGAACACTGAAGCTTTCTTT
CDR3 protein: CSVRPQGPNTEAFF

clone size: few
J gene: TRBJ2-1
D gene: TRBD2
V gene: TRBV5-1
CDR3 DNA: TGCGCCAGCAGCGGACATACTAGCGGGATTGTGAACGAGCAGTTCTTC
CDR3 protein: CASSGHTSGIVNEQFF

clone size: few
J gene: TRBJ2-1
D gene: NA
V gene: TRBV6-1
CDR3 DNA: TGTGCCAGCAGTGACCTAGGGGACGAGCAGTTCTTC
CDR3 protein: CASSDLGDEQFF

clone size: many
J gene: TRBJ2-6
D gene: TRBD1
V gene: TRBV20-1
CDR3 DNA: TGCAGTGCTAGCAGGGACAGTACCTCTGGGGCCAACGTCCTGACTTTC
CDR3 protein: CSASRDSTSGANVLTF

clone size: few
J gene: TRBJ2-7
D gene: TRBD1
V gene: TRBV7-6
CDR3 DNA: TGTGCCAGCAGCTTAAAGGGACAGTCCACCTACGAGCAGTACTTC
CDR3 protein: CASSLKGQSTYEQYF

clone size: NA
J gene: TRBJ2-3
D gene: NA
V gene: TRBV12-3/TRBV12-4
CDR3 DNA: TGTGCCAGCAGTTTACTGGGGGCCACAGATACGCAGTATTTT
CDR3 protein: CASSLLGATDTQYF

clone size: many
J gene: TRBJ2-2
D gene: NA
V gene: TRBV7-2
CDR3 DNA: TGTGCCAGCAGCTTCTTATGGAACACCGGGGAGCTGTTTTTT
CDR3 protein: CASSFLWNTGELFF

clone size: many
J gene: TRBJ2-1
D gene: NA
V gene: TRBV7-9
CDR3 DNA: TGTGCCAGCAGCTTAGGGGGTAGTTCAAGAAATGAGCAGTTCTTC
CDR3 protein: CASSLGGSSRNEQFF

clone size: many
J gene: TRBJ2-3
D gene: NA
V gene: TRBV7-9
CDR3 DNA: TGTGCCAGCAGCTCTCTAGATACGCAGTATTTT
CDR3 protein: CASSSLDTQYF

clone size: few
J gene: TRBJ2-1
D gene: NA
V gene: TRBV5-1
CDR3 DNA: TGCGCCAGCAGCTTGGCCGACCGGGGACGCTCCGGTGAGCAGTTCTTC
CDR3 protein: CASSLADRGRSGEQFF

clone size: many
J gene: TRBJ2-3
D gene: TRBD2
V gene: TRBV20-1
CDR3 DNA: TGCAGTGGTATTAGCGGGAGTGTAGATACGCAGTATTTT
CDR3 protein: CSGISGSVDTQYF

clone size: many
J gene: TRBJ2-7
D gene: TRBD1
V gene: TRBV5-4
CDR3 DNA: TGTGCCAGCAGCTCCCGGGACAGGGAACCCTACGAGCAGTACTTC
CDR3 protein: CASSSRDREPYEQYF

clone size: NA
J gene: TRBJ1-2
D gene: NA
V gene: TRBV27
CDR3 DNA: TGTGCCAGCAGTCTGACAGCCGCTAGCTATGGCTACACCTTC
CDR3 protein: CASSLTAASYGYTF

clone size: many
J gene: TRBJ2-5
D gene: NA
V gene: TRBV29-1
CDR3 DNA: TGCAGCGTTGAAGAGTCCGGGCAGCAAGAGACCCAGTACTTC
CDR3 protein: CSVEESGQQETQYF

clone size: many
J gene: TRBJ2-3
D gene: NA
V gene: TRBV27
CDR3 DNA: TGTGCCAGCAGTTACTACTGGGGGTCTAGCACAGATACGCAGTATTTT
CDR3 protein: CASSYYWGSSTDTQYF

clone size: many
J gene: TRBJ2-7
D gene: NA
V gene: TRBV19
CDR3 DNA: TGTGCCAGTAGTATGGCTGGGACCTCCTACGAGCAGTACTTC
CDR3 protein: CASSMAGTSYEQYF

clone size: many
J gene: TRBJ2-7
D gene: NA
V gene: TRBV20-1
CDR3 DNA: TGCAGTGCTAGAGATTCGGACCGCCGCTACGAGCAGTACTTC
CDR3 protein: CSARDSDRRYEQYF

clone size: many
J gene: TRBJ1-4
D gene: NA
V gene: TRBV7-2
CDR3 DNA: TGTGCCAGCAGCTTAACTTTCAGCTTTAATGAAAAACTGTTTTTT
CDR3 protein: CASSLTFSFNEKLFF

clone size: many
J gene: TRBJ2-1
D gene: TRBD2
V gene: TRBV7-3
CDR3 DNA: TGTGCCAGCAGCTCCCTTAGCGGGAGGGCAGACAATGAGCAGTTCTTC
CDR3 protein: CASSSLSGRADNEQFF

clone size: few
J gene: TRBJ2-1
D gene: TRBD2
V gene: TRBV7-9
CDR3 DNA: TGTGCCAGCAGCCATCGGGGACTAGCGGGTGGCGAGCAGTTCTTC
CDR3 protein: CASSHRGLAGGEQFF

clone size: few
J gene: TRBJ1-1
D gene: NA
V gene: TRBV15
CDR3 DNA: TGTGCCACCAGCAGAGGGGGGACGGCTGCTGAAGCTTTCTTT
CDR3 protein: CATSRGGTAAEAFF

clone size: many
J gene: TRBJ2-1
D gene: NA
V gene: TRBV27
CDR3 DNA: TGTGCCAGCAGTTTATCCCCCAATGAGCAGTTCTTC
CDR3 protein: CASSLSPNEQFF

clone size: NA
J gene: TRBJ2-3
D gene: NA
V gene: TRBV30
CDR3 DNA: TGTGCCTGGAGTCATAACGCGGGAGATACGCAGTATTTT
CDR3 protein: CAWSHNAGDTQYF

clone size: many
J gene: TRBJ2-5
D gene: NA
V gene: TRBV28
CDR3 DNA: TGTGCCAGCAGCTTTCGGTTCCGGCAGGGGCTACAGACCCAGTACTTC
CDR3 protein: CASSFRFRQGLQTQYF

clone size: few
J gene: TRBJ2-7
D gene: TRBD2
V gene: TRBV7-6
CDR3 DNA: TGTGCCAGCAGCTTAGCGGAGGGTAGCGGGGGATACGAGCAGTACTTC
CDR3 protein: CASSLAEGSGGYEQYF